This section outlines one T cell receptor (beta chain) sequence together with its context. The sample belongs to a study of cytomegalovirus exposure and HLA in healthy donors. Researchers ran the PCR with 60 Vbeta and 13 Jbeta primers. Here immunoSEQ multiplex PCR was the method, and the copy in TCRdb shows in-frame clones only, minus some. The sample has roughly 140,000 clones; 75% to 80% are singletons. Germline assignment: CDR1 SGHTA and CDR2 FQGNSA. Losses at the gene ends were 1 base for V and 9 bases for J; bases not matched to a gene: 11. The CDR3 consists of 16 residues. This receptor was identified in a male donor in good health and CMV-seronegative. The sample comprised PBMCs. The chain is built from TRBV7-2 and TRBJ1-5; TRBD1 agrees at 8 bases. The CDR3, as DNA: TGTGCCAGCAGCTTAGAAGGGACAGGCGCCTCTGGGCCCCAGCATTTT. Translation: CASSLEGTGASGPQHF.